The 18 T cell receptor beta chains in this list originate from one sample, sequenced in a study of cytomegalovirus exposure and HLA in healthy donors. 60 Vbeta and 13 Jbeta primers were used in PCR. The assay was immunoSEQ multiplex PCR, and TCRdb's table has in-frame clones only and misses some. This sample yields 100,000 to 150,000 clones, of which 50% to 75% are seen a single time; under 9.5% belongs to the top ten. The sample consisted of PBMCs. The receptors shown here come from a woman aged 40 to 50 in good health and CMV-seropositive.

V gene TRBV5-1 combines with J gene TRBJ2-7, with 15 bases identical to TRBD2. The J segment lost 6 bases and the V segment lost 3 bases, leaving 4 bases of the junction unmatched. Germline V CDR1 and CDR2: SGHRS, YFSETQ. The CDR3 has 15 residues. The CDR3, as DNA: TGCGCCAGCAGCTGGGGACTAGCGGGAGGAGGCGAGCAGTACTTC. Its translation: CASSWGLAGGGEQYF.

This clone appeared a single time. The rearrangement uses TRBV10-3 and TRBJ2-5; TRBD1 aligns across 9 bases. CDR3 length: 14 amino acids. Unmatched junction bases numbered 5, after V lost 4 bases and J lost 5 bases. Germline V gene data show CDR1 as ENHRY and CDR2 as SYGVKD. The CDR3 DNA reads as TGTGCCATCAGTGGAAACAGGGGGCTTGAGACCCAGTACTTC. The encoded protein is CAISGNRGLETQYF.

The chain employs TRBV13 and TRBJ1-2; D might be TRBD1 (6 bases). Germline assignment: CDR1 PRHDT and CDR2 FYEKMQ (reference sequence). V lost 5 bases to trimming and J lost 0 bases, with 22 bases between them. This CDR3 is 18 amino acids long. CDR3 region: CASSPQYREESSNYGYTF. Here the CDR3 DNA reads TGTGCCAGCAGCCCCCAATACAGGGAAGAAAGTTCTAACTATGGCTACACCTTC.

The sample holds a few counts of this clone. V and J are TRBV2 and TRBJ2-7, with 10 positions matching TRBD1. CDR3 length: 14 residues. V dropped 7 bases and J dropped 2; count of bases not matched to a gene: 5. Germline CDR1 is SNHLY and CDR2 is FYNNEI. CDR3 DNA: TGTGCCAGCAACGGACAGGGGGTCCCCTACGAGCAGTACTTC. Protein product: CASNGQGVPYEQYF.

The rearrangement joins TRBV19 to TRBJ2-5; tentative D call: TRBD1 (6 bases). Germline CDR1 reads LNHDA; CDR2 reads SQIVND (reference sequence). V lost 6 bases to trimming and J lost 1 base, with 9 bases between them. This CDR3 spans 13 amino acids. As DNA, the CDR3 is TGTGCCAGTAGACTGGACAGCCAAGAGACCCAGTACTTC. Translated: CASRLDSQETQYF.

The chain recombines TRBV11-2 with TRBJ2-2; 8 bases line up with TRBD1. The CDR3 extends over 17 amino acids. CDR1 is SGHAT and CDR2 is FQNNGV in the germline V gene. The junction had 14 bases not matched to a gene; V was cut back by 3 bases and J by 8 bases. The chain's CDR3 is CASSLAISLQGVGELFF. The CDR3 DNA follows: TGTGCCAGCAGCTTGGCGATTAGCCTACAGGGGGTGGGGGAGCTGTTTTTT.

This sequence joins TRBV6-5 and TRBJ2-2; 7 positions match TRBD2. Unmatched junction bases numbered 7, after V lost 6 bases and J lost 3 bases. Germline CDR1 and CDR2: MNHEY and SVGAGI. The CDR3 has 15 residues. As DNA, the CDR3 is TGTGCCAGCAGCCTCGGGACTACCCACACCGGGGAGCTGTTTTTT. Amino acid sequence: CASSLGTTHTGELFF.

The rearrangement uses TRBV6-4 and TRBJ2-1, with 10 bases identical to TRBD2. Germline values: CDR1 MRHNA, CDR2 SNTAGT. The CDR3 totals 14 residues. V was pared by 5 bases and J by 7 bases, with 5 bases of the junction left unmatched. In DNA, the CDR3 is TGTGCCAGCAGTTCGTCGACTAGCGGGAATGAGCAGTTCTTC. It translates to CASSSSTSGNEQFF.

The chain is built from TRBV6-4 and TRBJ2-1; 8 nucleotides align to TRBD1. This CDR3 is 13 amino acids long. Germline-derived CDR1 and CDR2 are MRHNA and SNTAGT. V lost 4 bases, J lost 7 bases, and 3 bases stayed unmatched. CDR3 sequence (DNA): TGTGCCAGCAGTGGGACAGGGACTAATGAGCAGTTCTTC. This gives the protein CASSGTGTNEQFF.

This sequence joins TRBV10-2 and TRBJ2-7; 8 bases align to TRBD1. V was clipped by 7 bases and J by 3 bases; unmatched bases: 8. Germline assignment: CDR1 WSHSY and CDR2 SAAADI. The CDR3 sequence is 14 residues long. Written as DNA, the CDR3 is TGCGCCAGCATTACCGGGACAGGAGGCTACGAGCAGTACTTC. Protein: CASITGTGGYEQYF.

This clone was seen only a few times. The chain links TRBV5-4 to TRBJ2-1, with a possible D match to TRBD1 (6 bases). This CDR3 contains 16 residues. The V end lost 2 bases, the J end lost 5 bases, and 17 bases lay between the germline ends. CDR1 is SGHNT, CDR2 YYREEE, per germline (reference sequence). CDR3 region: CASSLTGYSTDNEQFF. The CDR3 DNA follows: TGTGCCAGCAGCTTAACAGGGTACTCGACTGACAATGAGCAGTTCTTC.

This clone was counted a single time. The chain is built from TRBV30 and TRBJ1-2, with D perhaps TRBD1 (6 bases). V dropped 3 bases and J dropped 2 bases, with 16 bases sitting between them. Germline values: CDR1 GTSNPN, CDR2 SVGIG (reference sequence). CDR3 size: 15 residues. CDR3 sequence reads: CAWSGKVDRNYGYTF. The CDR3 DNA follows: TGTGCCTGGAGCGGAAAGGTGGACAGAAACTATGGCTACACCTTC.

This chain uses TRBV5-6 with TRBJ2-5, with 7 positions matching TRBD2. With the DNA end fitting TRBJ2-7 better, the J assignment may be wrong. This CDR3 comprises 14 residues. The germline V gene has CDR1 SGHDT and CDR2 YYEEEE. CDR3 DNA: TGTGCCAGCACCATTCTGACTAGCAGTTACGAGCAGTACTTC. Its protein is CASTILTSSYEQYF.

This rearrangement joins TRBV7-2 to TRBJ2-7; TRBD2 is a possible D gene (7 bases). Trimming removed 4 bases at V and 4 bases at J, with 20 bases between. The CDR3 runs 16 residues. Germline values: CDR1 SGHTA, CDR2 FQGNSA. DNA for the CDR3: TGTGCCAGCAGCTCCACAGCAGGGGAGGGGAGTTACGAGCAGTACTTC. Amino acids: CASSSTAGEGSYEQYF. Using reference TRBV7-2 and TRBJ2-7 for the parts outside the CDR3, the full variable domain is GAGVSQSPSNKVTEKGKDVELRCDPISGHTALYWYRQSLGQGLEFLIYFQGNSAPDKSGLPSDRFSAERTGGSVSTLTIQRTQQEDSAVYLCASSSTAGEGSYEQYFGPGTRLTVT.

The V call is TRBV5-1, the J call TRBJ1-3; D gene unclear. Between the trimmed V and J ends, which lost 4 bases and 4 bases, there was a span of 12 bases. The length of the CDR3 is 14 residues. Looked up from germline, CDR1 is SGHRS and CDR2 is YFSETQ. The CDR3: CASSAGSPGNTIYF. The CDR3 nucleotides read TGCGCCAGCAGCGCTGGGAGTCCGGGAAACACCATATATTTT. The complete variable domain, with remaining parts taken from reference TRBV5-1 and TRBJ1-3, reads KAGVTQTPRYLIKTRGQQVTLSCSPISGHRSVSWYQQTPGQGLQFLFEYFSETQRNKGNFPGRFSGRQFSNSRSEMNVSTLELGDSALYLCASSAGSPGNTIYFGEGSWLTVV.

Regarding this clone: Germline is not matched at one junction end, which may reflect a read error. The gene calls are TRBV28 and TRBJ2-6, with a tentative D call TRBD2 (6 bases). Germline V gene lookup returns CDR1 MDHEN and CDR2 SYDVKM. CDR3 length: 18 residues. CDR3 nucleotide sequence: TGTGCCAGCAGTACGGGGGTGGGGGGTTTCTCTGGGGCCAACGTCCTGCCTTTC. Translation: CASSTGVGGFSGANVLPF. Based on the CDR3 plus reference TRBV28 and TRBJ2-6, the full variable domain is DVKVTQSSRYLVKRTGEKVFLECVQDMDHENMFWYRQDPGLGLRLIYFSYDVKMKEKGDIPEGYSVSREKKERFSLILESASTNQTSMYLCASSTGVGGFSGANVLPFGAGSRLTVL.

V is TRBV7-9 and J is TRBJ1-4; TRBD1 is a possible D gene (6 bases). From germline, CDR1 is SEHNR and CDR2 FQNEAQ (reference sequence). V was cut by 4 bases and J by 4 bases, with 13 bases left in between. The CDR3 totals 15 residues. The CDR3 here is CASSSTGYNNEKLFF. CDR3 nucleotide sequence: TGTGCCAGCAGCTCCACAGGGTATAATAATGAAAAACTGTTTTTT.

This chain joins TRBV27 and TRBJ2-7, with 10 bases that match TRBD2. There are 15 residues in the CDR3. Germline assignment: CDR1 MNHEY and CDR2 SMNVEV (reference sequence). Unmatched junction bases numbered 5, after V lost 5 bases and J lost 1 base. CDR3 loop: CASSLSGGNSYEQYF. The CDR3 coding sequence is TGTGCCAGCAGTCTTAGCGGGGGGAATTCCTACGAGCAGTACTTC.